These T cell receptor beta chains were read from a single sample in a study of shared clonotypes between healthy human individuals. Here immunoSEQ multiplex PCR was the method, and the copy in TCRdb shows in-frame clones only, minus some. The repertoire holds some 630,000 clones, approximately 96% seen once, with about 0.11% in the top ten. The material sequenced was naive CD8+ T cells sorted from blood. These receptors were obtained from a woman aged 25 to 39 in good health. Both conserved end residues are trimmed from each CDR3. The D gene is left open where the match is weak.

D gene	J gene	V gene	CDR3 protein
TRBD1	TRBJ1-4	TRBV6-6	ASSYDRTGKGF
.	TRBJ1-2	TRBV6-6	ASSYEGGGDYYGYT
TRBD2	TRBJ2-1	TRBV19	ASRPGLGPYNEQF
TRBD1	TRBJ1-4	TRBV27	ASRTGEKLF
.	TRBJ1-5	TRBV19	ASSISYSNQPQH
.	TRBJ2-7	TRBV27	ASSFVGAAYEQY
.	TRBJ2-1	TRBV20-1	SARFYNEQF
.	TRBJ1-5	TRBV10-1	ASTGGKEEQPQH
.	TRBJ2-3	TRBV7-8	ASSLSRADTQY
.	TRBJ2-3	TRBV5-1	ASSKGRTDTQY
TRBD1	TRBJ1-2	TRBV18	ASSPSNRDRGPRNYGYT
.	TRBJ2-3	TRBV2	ASSSDLSPGTQY
.	TRBJ2-5	TRBV6-6	ASSYSAQETQY
TRBD1	TRBJ1-1	TRBV4-1	ASSQAPGQANTEAF
TRBD2	TRBJ2-5	TRBV7-9	ASSLARARGRALETQY
.	TRBJ2-3	TRBV4-1	ASSQDGGRPVGDTQY
TRBD1	TRBJ1-3	TRBV5-4	ASSWEKTGSGNTIY
.	TRBJ2-7	TRBV11-2	ASSLPLWEQY
.	TRBJ1-4	TRBV27	ASSQTERNEKLF
.	TRBJ2-3	TRBV5-1	ASSTSTDTQY
TRBD2	TRBJ2-7	TRBV9	ASSVMTSGSGSNRVITYEQY
.	TRBJ1-3	TRBV5-4	ASSSLGYPLGGNTIY
.	TRBJ1-1	TRBV5-6	ASSLMGAAEAF
.	TRBJ1-2	TRBV2	ASSEPSYGYT
.	TRBJ2-7	TRBV20-1	SATEYEQY
.	TRBJ1-1	TRBV7-9	ASSWNTEAF
.	TRBJ1-5	TRBV19	ASSRGLYRDEPQH
.	.	TRBV5-6	ASSLLLRQSYEQY
.	TRBJ2-5	TRBV9	ASSNAETQY
.	TRBJ2-7	TRBV6-1	ASSEGRDFNHEQY
.	TRBJ2-3	TRBV29-1	SVETARDIDTQY
TRBD2	TRBJ2-5	TRBV6-5	ASSYSQGLKETQY
.	TRBJ1-1	TRBV29-1	SVRRQGRREAF
TRBD2	TRBJ2-3	TRBV29-1	SGLGGRLAWSDTQY
.	TRBJ1-5	TRBV19	ASTPGHAEDQPQH
.	TRBJ1-2	TRBV28	ASIRYNGGGYT
.	TRBJ1-2	TRBV28	ASRRTTGYGYT
TRBD2	TRBJ2-1	TRBV27	ASSGLGDPREQF
TRBD2	TRBJ2-3	TRBV28	ASSFLGATGGSPDTQY
TRBD2	TRBJ2-3	TRBV28	ASSTTSGSDTQY
TRBD2	TRBJ2-1	TRBV14	ASSQDFLAGGFYNEQF
TRBD2	TRBJ2-7	TRBV10-3	AISENWREVDEQY